This record concerns one TCR beta chain sequence. The data originate from a study of blood T cell repertoires in COVID-19. At the level of the study: The United States, Italy and Spain supplied acute and convalescent COVID-19 samples. T cells, B-cell-depleted T cells, or PBMCs supplied cDNA or gDNA.

Sequencing used immunoSEQ multiplex PCR; TCRdb keeps in-frame clones, though not all of them. The repertoire holds around 270,000 clones, more than 85% seen once, with around 2.6% in the top ten. The CDR3 consists of 16 residues. The germline CDR1 and CDR2 sequences are SNHLY and FYNNEI. The V and J ends lost 6 bases and 1 base, in that order; junction bases with no gene match: 9. This chain connects TRBV2 to TRBJ2-4; 7 positions agree with TRBD1. Sample: peripheral blood. The receptor comes from a young adult with COVID-19, enrolled during active disease. The chain's CDR3 is CASSSSTGMAKNIQYF. The CDR3 coding sequence is TGTGCCAGCAGCTCCTCGACAGGGATGGCCAAAAACATTCAGTACTTC.